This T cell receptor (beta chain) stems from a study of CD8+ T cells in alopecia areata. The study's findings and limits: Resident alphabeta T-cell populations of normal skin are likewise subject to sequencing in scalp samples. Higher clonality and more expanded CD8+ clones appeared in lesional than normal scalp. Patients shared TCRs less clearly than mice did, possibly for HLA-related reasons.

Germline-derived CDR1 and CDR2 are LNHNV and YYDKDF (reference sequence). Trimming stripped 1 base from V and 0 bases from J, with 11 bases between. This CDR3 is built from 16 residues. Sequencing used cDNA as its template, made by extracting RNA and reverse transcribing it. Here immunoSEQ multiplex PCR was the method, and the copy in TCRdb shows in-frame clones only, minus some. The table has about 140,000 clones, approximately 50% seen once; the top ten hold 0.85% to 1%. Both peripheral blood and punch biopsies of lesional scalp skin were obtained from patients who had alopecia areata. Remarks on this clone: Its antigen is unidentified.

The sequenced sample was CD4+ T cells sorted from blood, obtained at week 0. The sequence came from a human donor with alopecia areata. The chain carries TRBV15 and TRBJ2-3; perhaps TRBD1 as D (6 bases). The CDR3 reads CATSRGAGASTDTQYF. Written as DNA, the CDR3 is TGTGCCACCAGCAGAGGAGCAGGGGCCAGCACAGATACGCAGTATTTT.